One T cell receptor beta chain is described in this entry. The data belong to a study of shared T cell receptors in the human thymus. Clones were sequenced by immunoSEQ multiplex PCR, and TCRdb holds only the in-frame ones, with some missing. The sample lists hundreds of thousands of clones; approximately 89% were seen once. V was trimmed by 7 bases and J by 5 bases, leaving 9 bases between them. The germline CDR1 and CDR2 sequences are SNHLY and FYNNEI. The CDR3 is 11 amino acids. These data also featured in a second study, about human thymus T cells. That source reports: During corrective heart surgery, resections were taken, and the thymus tissue came from them.

This clonotype was obtained from a boy under two years old with a congenital heart defect. The V and J genes are TRBV2 and TRBJ2-7; D is uncertain. Sample: thymocytes. The CDR3 DNA is TGTGCCAGCATAACACACCACGAGCAGTACTTC. This encodes CASITHHEQYF.